The present entry profiles one T cell receptor beta chain with its context. Its antigen is as yet unknown. The sample belongs to a study of T cells after posttransplantation cyclophosphamide. Study findings and constraints: Donor-recipient repertoire similarity was low at 1-2 months, rising over year one. Recipient CMV seropositivity and CMV reactivation strongly tracked TRB clonality. Skin or GI-infiltrating T cells shared few TRB sequences with blood.

A marrow graft followed busulfan-fludarabine conditioning, with cyclophosphamide on days +3 and +4. The table came from immunoSEQ multiplex PCR; TCRdb's copy has only in-frame clones and leaves some out. The sample shows thousands of clones, just under 75% of them seen only once. Trimming cost V 0 bases and J 1 base, with 10 bases left between them. The germline CDR1 and CDR2 sequences are SGHRS and YFSETQ. The CDR3 runs 15 residues. This clonotype originated in a male patient aged 25-45 years who received an allogeneic stem cell transplant from a related donor, was CMV-positive, and had acute GVHD only. Some T cells may trace back to the graft donor. The rearrangement uses TRBV5-1 and TRBJ2-5; TRBD2 might be the D (5 bases). The sample in question was PBMCs, obtained just under 1,500 days after allogeneic stem cell transplant with posttransplant cyclophosphamide. The CDR3 reads CASSLGRLSQETQYF. The CDR3 region has the DNA TGCGCCAGCAGCTTGGGGCGACTAAGCCAAGAGACCCAGTACTTC.